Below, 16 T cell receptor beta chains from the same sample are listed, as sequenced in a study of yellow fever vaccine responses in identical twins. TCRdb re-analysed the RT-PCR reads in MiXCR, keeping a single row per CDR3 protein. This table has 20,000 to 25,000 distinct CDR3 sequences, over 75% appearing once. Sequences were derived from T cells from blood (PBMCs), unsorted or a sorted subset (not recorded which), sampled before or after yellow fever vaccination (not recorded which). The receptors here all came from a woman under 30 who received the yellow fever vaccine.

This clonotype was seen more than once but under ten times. The CDR3 DNA is TGTGCCATCAGTGAGTCGAGAACAGGGGCGGCGAACTATGGCTACACCTTC. Translating it yields CAISESRTGAANYGYTF. The chain employs TRBV10-3 and TRBJ1-2, with TRBD1 matching over 7 bases. Germline V gene data show CDR1 as ENHRY and CDR2 as SYGVKD. CDR3 length: 17 amino acids. Trimming removed 0 bases from V and 2 bases from J; junction bases left unmatched: 9.

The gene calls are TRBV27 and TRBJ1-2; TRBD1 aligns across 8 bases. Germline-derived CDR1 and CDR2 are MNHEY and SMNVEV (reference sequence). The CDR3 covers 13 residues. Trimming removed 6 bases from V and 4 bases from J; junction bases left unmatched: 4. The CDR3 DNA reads TGTGCCAGCAGGGTACAGGGGGGCTATGGCTACACCTTC. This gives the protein CASRVQGGYGYTF.

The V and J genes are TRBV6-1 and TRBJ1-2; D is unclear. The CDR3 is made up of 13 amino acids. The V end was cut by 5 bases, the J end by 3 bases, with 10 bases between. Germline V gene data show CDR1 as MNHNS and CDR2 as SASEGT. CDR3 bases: TGTGCCAGCAGTCCCTCCCCCGACTATGGCTACACCTTC. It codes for CASSPSPDYGYTF.

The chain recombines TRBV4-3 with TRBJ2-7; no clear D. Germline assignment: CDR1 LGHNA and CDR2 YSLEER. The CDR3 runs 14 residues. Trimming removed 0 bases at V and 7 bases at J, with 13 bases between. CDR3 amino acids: CASSQDRRLGEQYF. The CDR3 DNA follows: TGCGCCAGCAGCCAAGATCGCCGGCTTGGGGAGCAGTACTTC.

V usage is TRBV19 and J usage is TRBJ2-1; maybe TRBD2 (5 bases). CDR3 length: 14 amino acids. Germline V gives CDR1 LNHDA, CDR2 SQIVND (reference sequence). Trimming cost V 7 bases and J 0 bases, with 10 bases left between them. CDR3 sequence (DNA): TGTGCCAGTAAACCGGGAAGCTCCTACAATGAGCAGTTCTTC. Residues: CASKPGSSYNEQFF.

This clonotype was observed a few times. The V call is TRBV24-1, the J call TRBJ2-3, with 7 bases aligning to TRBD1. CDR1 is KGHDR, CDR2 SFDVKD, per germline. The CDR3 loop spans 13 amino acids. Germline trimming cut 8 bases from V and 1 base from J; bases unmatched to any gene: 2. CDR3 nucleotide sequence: TGTGCCACCAAGGGGGCCGGCACAGATACGCAGTATTTT. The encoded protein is CATKGAGTDTQYF.

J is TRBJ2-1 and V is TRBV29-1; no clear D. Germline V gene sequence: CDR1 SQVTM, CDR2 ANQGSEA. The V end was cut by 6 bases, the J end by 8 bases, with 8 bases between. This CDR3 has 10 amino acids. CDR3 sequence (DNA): TGCAGCGTGGGTCGCGATGAGCAGTTCTTC. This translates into CSVGRDEQFF.

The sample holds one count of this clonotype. The CDR3 bases are TGCAGTGCAACCCTGGACAGGGTGTCAAACACTGAAGCTTTCTTT. Amino acid sequence: CSATLDRVSNTEAFF. The chain links TRBV20-1 to TRBJ1-1, with TRBD1 matching over 8 bases. The CDR3 is made up of 15 amino acids. With 6 bases clipped from V and 2 bases from J, the junction kept 11 bases outside the gene matches. Per germline, CDR1 DFQATT and CDR2 SNEGSKA (reference sequence).

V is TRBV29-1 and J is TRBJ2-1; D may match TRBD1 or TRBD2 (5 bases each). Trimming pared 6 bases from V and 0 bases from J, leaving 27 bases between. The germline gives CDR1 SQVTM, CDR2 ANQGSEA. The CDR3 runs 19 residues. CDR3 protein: CSVRGSISADKSSYNEQFF. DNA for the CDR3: TGCAGCGTGAGGGGAAGTATTTCAGCGGATAAGAGCTCCTACAATGAGCAGTTCTTC.

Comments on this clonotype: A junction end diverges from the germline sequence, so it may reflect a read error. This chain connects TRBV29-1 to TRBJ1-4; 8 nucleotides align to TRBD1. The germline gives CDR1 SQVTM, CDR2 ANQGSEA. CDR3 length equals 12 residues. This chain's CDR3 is CSVEQGANRKVF. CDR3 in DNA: TGCAGCGTTGAACAGGGGGCGAACCGAAAGGTTTTT.

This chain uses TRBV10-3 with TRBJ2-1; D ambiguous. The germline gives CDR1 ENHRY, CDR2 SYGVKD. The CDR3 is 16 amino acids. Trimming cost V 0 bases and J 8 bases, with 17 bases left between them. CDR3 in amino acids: CAISESKLAKGHEQFF. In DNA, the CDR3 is TGTGCCATCAGTGAGTCGAAGCTGGCTAAGGGCCATGAGCAGTTCTTC.

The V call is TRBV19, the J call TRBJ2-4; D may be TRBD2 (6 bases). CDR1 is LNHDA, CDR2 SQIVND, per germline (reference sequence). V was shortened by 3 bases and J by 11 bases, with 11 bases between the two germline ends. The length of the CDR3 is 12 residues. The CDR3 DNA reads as TGTGCCAGTAGTATCCAAGGGGAGGTTCAGTACTTC. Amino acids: CASSIQGEVQYF. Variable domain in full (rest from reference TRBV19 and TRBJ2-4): DGGITQSPKYLFRKEGQNVTLSCEQNLNHDAMYWYRQDPGQGLRLIYYSQIVNDFQKGDIAEGYSVSREKKESFPLTVTSAQKNPTAFYLCASSIQGEVQYFGAGTRLSVL.

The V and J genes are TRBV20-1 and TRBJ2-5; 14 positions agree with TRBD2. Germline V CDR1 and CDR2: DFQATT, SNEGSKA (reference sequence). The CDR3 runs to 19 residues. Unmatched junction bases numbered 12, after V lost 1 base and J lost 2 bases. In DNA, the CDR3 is TGCAGTGCTAGAGTGGCCGTCCGGACTAGCGGGGGGACACAAGAGACCCAGTACTTC. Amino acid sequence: CSARVAVRTSGGTQETQYF.

CDR3 DNA sequence: TGTGCCAGCAGCTCCCCGAAGACTAGCGGGAACTCCTACGAGCAGTACTTC. Its protein is CASSSPKTSGNSYEQYF. This chain links TRBV28 with TRBJ2-7, with 11 bases aligning to TRBD2. The CDR3 spans 17 residues. V trimming: 6 bases; J trimming: 0 bases; junction bases outside the gene matches: 10. CDR1 and CDR2 from the germline V gene are MDHEN and SYDVKM. The variable domain in full, completed from reference TRBV28 and TRBJ2-7, reads DVKVTQSSRYLVKRTGEKVFLECVQDMDHENMFWYRQDPGLGLRLIYFSYDVKMKEKGDIPEGYSVSREKKERFSLILESASTNQTSMYLCASSSPKTSGNSYEQYFGPGTRLTVT.

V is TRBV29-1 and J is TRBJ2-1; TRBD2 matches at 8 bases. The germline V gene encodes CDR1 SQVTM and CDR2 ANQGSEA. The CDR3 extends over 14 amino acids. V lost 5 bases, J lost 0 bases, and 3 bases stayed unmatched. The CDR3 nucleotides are TGCAGCGTTTCAAGCGGGAGCTCCTACAATGAGCAGTTCTTC. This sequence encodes CSVSSGSSYNEQFF.

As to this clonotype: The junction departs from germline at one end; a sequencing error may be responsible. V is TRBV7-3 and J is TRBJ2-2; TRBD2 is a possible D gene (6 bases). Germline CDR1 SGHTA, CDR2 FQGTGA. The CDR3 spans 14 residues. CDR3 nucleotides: TGTGCCAGCAGCTTAACGACAGTTGGCGGGAAGCTGTTTTTT. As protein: CASSLTTVGGKLFF.